This T cell receptor beta chain was captured by sequencing in a study of blood T cell repertoires in COVID-19. Study context: Sources were T cells, B-cell-depleted T cells, or PBMCs; the material itself was cDNA or gDNA.

The authors' processing: Estimation of nucleated cell counts relied on the amplification of reference gene primers. Assay: immunoSEQ multiplex PCR; the TCRdb copy retains only in-frame clones and omits some. V and J calls and clone size are copied from that table; D and trimming were computed from the DNA. The table has around 270,000 clones, 84% seen once. Trimming stripped 0 bases from V and 4 bases from J, with 12 bases between. This CDR3 contains 15 residues. Per the germline V gene, CDR1 is MNHEY and CDR2 is SVGAGI. The chain has TRBV6-5 and TRBJ1-2; no reliable D call. The source material was peripheral blood. The clonotype comes from a woman in her thirties or forties who had recovered from COVID-19. The CDR3 loop reads CASSYSSVSGYGYTF. CDR3 in DNA: TGTGCCAGCAGTTACTCCTCAGTTAGCGGCTATGGCTACACCTTC.